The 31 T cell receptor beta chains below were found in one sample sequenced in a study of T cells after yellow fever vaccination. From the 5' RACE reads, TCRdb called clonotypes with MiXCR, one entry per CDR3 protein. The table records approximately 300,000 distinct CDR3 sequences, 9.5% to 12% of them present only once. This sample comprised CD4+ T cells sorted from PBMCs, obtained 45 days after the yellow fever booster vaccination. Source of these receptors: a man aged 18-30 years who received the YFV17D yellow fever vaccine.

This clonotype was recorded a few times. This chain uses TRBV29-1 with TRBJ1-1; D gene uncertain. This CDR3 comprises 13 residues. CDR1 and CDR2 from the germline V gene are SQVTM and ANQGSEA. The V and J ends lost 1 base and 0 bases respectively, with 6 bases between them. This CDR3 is CSVEGSMNTEAFF. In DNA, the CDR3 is TGCAGCGTTGAAGGCAGCATGAACACTGAAGCTTTCTTT.

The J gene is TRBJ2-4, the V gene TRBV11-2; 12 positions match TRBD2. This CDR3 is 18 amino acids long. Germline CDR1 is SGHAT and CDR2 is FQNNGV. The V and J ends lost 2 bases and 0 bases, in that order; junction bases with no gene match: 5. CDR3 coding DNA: TGTGCCAGCAGCTTAATGCCTAGCGGGGGGGTAGCCAAAAACATTCAGTACTTC. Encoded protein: CASSLMPSGGVAKNIQYF. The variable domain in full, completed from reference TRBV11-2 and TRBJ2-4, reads EAGVAQSPRYKIIEKRQSVAFWCNPISGHATLYWYQQILGQGPKLLIQFQNNGVVDDSQLPKDRFSAERLKGVDSTLKIQPAKLEDSAVYLCASSLMPSGGVAKNIQYFGAGTRLSVL.

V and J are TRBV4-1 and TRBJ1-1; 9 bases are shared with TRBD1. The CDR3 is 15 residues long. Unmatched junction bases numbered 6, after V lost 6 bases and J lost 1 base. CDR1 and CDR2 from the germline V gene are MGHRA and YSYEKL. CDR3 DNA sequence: TGCGCCAGCAGGACACAGGGGGCCGCGAACACTGAAGCTTTCTTT. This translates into CASRTQGAANTEAFF.

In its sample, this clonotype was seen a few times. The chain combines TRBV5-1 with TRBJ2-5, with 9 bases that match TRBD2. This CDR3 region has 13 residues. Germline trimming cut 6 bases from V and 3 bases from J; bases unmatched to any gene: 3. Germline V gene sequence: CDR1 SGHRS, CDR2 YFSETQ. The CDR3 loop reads CASTQRGEETQYF. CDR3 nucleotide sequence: TGCGCCAGCACCCAGCGGGGGGAAGAGACCCAGTACTTC. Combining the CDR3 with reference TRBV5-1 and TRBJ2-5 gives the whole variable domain KAGVTQTPRYLIKTRGQQVTLSCSPISGHRSVSWYQQTPGQGLQFLFEYFSETQRNKGNFPGRFSGRQFSNSRSEMNVSTLELGDSALYLCASTQRGEETQYFGPGTRLLVL.

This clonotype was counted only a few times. The CDR3 region is CASSSAGGVGNQPQHF. CDR3 sequence (DNA): TGTGCCAGCAGCTCGGCAGGGGGCGTTGGCAATCAGCCCCAGCATTTT. The chain has TRBV5-5 and TRBJ1-5; 8 nucleotides agree with TRBD1. The CDR3 consists of 16 residues. The germline V gene encodes CDR1 SGHKS and CDR2 YYEKEE (reference sequence). The ends lost 3 bases at V and 2 bases at J; junction bases unmatched: 7.

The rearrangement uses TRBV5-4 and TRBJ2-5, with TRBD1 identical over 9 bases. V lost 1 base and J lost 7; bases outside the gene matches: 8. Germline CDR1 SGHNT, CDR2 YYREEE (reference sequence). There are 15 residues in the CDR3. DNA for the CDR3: TGTGCCAGCAGCTTGAGACAGGGGGTGTTTGCGACCCAGTACTTC. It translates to CASSLRQGVFATQYF.

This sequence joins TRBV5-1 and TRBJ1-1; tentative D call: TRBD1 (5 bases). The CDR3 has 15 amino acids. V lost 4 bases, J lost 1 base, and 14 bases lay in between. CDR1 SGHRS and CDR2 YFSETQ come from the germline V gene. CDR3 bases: TGCGCCAGCAGCACCCAAGGCGGGGGGAACACTGAAGCTTTCTTT. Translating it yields CASSTQGGGNTEAFF.

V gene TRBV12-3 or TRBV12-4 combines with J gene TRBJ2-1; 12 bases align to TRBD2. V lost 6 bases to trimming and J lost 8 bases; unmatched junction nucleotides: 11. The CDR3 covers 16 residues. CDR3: CASSISSGGDFDEQFF. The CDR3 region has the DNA TGTGCCAGCAGCATCTCTAGCGGGGGGGATTTCGATGAGCAGTTCTTC.

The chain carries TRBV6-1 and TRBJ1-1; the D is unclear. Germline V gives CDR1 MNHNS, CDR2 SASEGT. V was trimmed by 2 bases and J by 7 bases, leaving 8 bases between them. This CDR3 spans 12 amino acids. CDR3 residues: CASSETRYEAFF. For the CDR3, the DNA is TGTGCCAGCAGTGAAACGAGATATGAAGCTTTCTTT.

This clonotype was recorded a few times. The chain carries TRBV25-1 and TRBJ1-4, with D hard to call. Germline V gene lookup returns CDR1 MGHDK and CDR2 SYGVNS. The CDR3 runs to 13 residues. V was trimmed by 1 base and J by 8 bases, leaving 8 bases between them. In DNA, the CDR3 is TGTGCCAGCAGTGAATGGGAGTCCGAAAAACTGTTTTTT. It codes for CASSEWESEKLFF.

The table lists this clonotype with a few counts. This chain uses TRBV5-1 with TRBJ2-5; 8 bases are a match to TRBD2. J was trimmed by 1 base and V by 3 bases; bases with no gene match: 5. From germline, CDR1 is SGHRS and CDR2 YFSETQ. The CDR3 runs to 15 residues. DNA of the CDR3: TGCGCCAGCAGCTCTACTGGACTAGCCCAAGAGACCCAGTACTTC. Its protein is CASSSTGLAQETQYF. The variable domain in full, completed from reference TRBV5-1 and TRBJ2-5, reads KAGVTQTPRYLIKTRGQQVTLSCSPISGHRSVSWYQQTPGQGLQFLFEYFSETQRNKGNFPGRFSGRQFSNSRSEMNVSTLELGDSALYLCASSSTGLAQETQYFGPGTRLLVL.

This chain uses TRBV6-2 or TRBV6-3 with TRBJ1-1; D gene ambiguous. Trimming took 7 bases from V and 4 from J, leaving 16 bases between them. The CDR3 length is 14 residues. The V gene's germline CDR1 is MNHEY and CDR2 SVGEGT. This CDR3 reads CASTLIHRGTEAFF. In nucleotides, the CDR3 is TGTGCCAGCACTCTCATCCATCGTGGCACTGAAGCTTTCTTT.

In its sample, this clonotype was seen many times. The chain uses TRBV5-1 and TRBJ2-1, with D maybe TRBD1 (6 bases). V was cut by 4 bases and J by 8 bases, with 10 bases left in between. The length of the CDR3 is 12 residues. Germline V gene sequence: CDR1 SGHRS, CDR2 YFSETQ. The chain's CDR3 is CASSPDRHEQFF. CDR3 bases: TGCGCCAGCAGCCCTGACAGGCATGAGCAGTTCTTC.

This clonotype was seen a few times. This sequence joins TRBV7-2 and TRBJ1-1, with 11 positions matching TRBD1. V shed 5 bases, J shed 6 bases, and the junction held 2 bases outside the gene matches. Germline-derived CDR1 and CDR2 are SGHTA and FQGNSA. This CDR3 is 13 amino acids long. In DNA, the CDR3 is TGTGCCAGCAGCCGGGACAGGGGGGCTGAAGCTTTCTTT. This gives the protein CASSRDRGAEAFF.

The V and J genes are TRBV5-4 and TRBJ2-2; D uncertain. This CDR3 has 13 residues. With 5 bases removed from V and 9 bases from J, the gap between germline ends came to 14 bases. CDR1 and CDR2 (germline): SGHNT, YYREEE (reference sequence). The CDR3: CASRPALARELFF. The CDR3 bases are TGTGCCAGCAGACCCGCCCTGGCGAGGGAGCTGTTTTTT.

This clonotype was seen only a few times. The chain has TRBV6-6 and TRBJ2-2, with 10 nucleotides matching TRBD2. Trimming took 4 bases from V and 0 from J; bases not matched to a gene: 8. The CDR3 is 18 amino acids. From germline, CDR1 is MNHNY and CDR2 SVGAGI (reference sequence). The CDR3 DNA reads TGTGCCAGCAGTTCAGCCAGCGGGGGGGCCGCGAACACCGGGGAGCTGTTTTTT. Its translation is CASSSASGGAANTGELFF.

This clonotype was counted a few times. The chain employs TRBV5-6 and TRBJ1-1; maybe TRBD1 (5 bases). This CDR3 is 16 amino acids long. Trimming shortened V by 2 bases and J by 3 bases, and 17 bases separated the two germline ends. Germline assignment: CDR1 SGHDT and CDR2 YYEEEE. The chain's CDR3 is CASSFGGNELYTEAFF. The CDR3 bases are TGTGCCAGCAGCTTCGGGGGTAACGAACTGTACACTGAAGCTTTCTTT.

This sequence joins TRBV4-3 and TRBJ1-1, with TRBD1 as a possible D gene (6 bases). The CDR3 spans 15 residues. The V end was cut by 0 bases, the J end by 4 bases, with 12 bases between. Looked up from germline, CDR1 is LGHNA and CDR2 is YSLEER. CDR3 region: CASSQELRGFTEAFF. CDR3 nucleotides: TGCGCCAGCAGCCAAGAGCTCAGGGGATTCACTGAAGCTTTCTTT.

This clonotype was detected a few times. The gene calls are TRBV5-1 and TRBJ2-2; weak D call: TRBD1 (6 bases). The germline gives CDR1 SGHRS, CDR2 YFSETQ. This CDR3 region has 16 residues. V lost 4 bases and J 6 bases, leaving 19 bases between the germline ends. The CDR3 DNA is TGCGCCAGCAGCCTCCAACAGGGTTTGACTGCCGGGGAGCTGTTTTTT. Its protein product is CASSLQQGLTAGELFF.

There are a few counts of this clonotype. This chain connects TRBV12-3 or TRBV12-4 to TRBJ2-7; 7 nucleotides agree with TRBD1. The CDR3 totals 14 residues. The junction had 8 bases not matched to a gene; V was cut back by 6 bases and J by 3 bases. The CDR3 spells CASSSWDRNYEQYF. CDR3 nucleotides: TGTGCCAGCAGCTCATGGGACAGAAACTACGAGCAGTACTTC.

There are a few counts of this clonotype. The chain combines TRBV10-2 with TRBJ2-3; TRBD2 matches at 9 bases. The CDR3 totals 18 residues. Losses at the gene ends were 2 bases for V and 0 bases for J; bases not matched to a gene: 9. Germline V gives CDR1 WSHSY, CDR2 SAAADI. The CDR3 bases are TGCGCCAGCAGTGAGCTTGGACTAGCGAGCCGAAGCACAGATACGCAGTATTTT. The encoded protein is CASSELGLASRSTDTQYF.

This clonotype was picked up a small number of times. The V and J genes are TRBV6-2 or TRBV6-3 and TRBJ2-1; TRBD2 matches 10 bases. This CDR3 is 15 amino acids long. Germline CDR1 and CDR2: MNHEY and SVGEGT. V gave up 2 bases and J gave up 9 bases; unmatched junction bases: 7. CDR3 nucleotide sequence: TGTGCCAGCAGTTACGGCAGCGGGGGGGCCGCTGAGCAGTTCTTC. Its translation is CASSYGSGGAAEQFF.

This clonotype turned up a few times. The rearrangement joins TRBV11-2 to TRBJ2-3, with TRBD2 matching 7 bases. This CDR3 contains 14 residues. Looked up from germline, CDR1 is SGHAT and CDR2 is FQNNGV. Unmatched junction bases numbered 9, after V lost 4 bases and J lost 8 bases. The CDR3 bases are TGTGCCAGCAGCTCCTTGGGGCGGGGGTCTACGCAGTATTTT. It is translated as CASSSLGRGSTQYF.

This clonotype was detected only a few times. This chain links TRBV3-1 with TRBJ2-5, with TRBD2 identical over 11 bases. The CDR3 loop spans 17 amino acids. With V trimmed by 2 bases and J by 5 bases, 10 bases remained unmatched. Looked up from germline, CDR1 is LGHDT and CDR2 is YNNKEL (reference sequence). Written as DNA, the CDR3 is TGTGCCAGCAGCCAAATGACTAGCGGGGCGAGCCGGGAGACCCAGTACTTC. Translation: CASSQMTSGASRETQYF.

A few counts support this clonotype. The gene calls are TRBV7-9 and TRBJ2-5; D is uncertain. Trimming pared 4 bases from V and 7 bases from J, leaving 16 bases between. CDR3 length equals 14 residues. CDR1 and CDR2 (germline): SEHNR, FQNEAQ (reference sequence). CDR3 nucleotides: TGTGCCAGCAGCTCCGAATACTCCCGCGGGACCCAGTACTTC. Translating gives CASSSEYSRGTQYF.

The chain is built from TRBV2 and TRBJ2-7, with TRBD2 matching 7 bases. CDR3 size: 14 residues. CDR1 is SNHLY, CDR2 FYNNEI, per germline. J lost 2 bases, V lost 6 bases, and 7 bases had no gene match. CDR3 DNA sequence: TGTGCCAGCAGAGCTGGGGGGGTCACCTACGAGCAGTACGTC. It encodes CASRAGGVTYEQYV.

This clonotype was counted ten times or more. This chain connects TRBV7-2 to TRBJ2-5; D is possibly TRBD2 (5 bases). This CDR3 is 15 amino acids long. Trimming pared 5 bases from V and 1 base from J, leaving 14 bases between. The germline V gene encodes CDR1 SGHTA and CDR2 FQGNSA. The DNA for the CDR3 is TGTGCCAGCAGCGCCCGCGGGTGGGGCCAAGAGACCCAGTACTTC. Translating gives CASSARGWGQETQYF.

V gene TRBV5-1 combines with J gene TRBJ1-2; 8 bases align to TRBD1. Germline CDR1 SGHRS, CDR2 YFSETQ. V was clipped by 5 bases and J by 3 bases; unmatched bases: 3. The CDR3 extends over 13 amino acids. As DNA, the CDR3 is TGCGCCAGCAGAAAACAGGGGGACTATGGCTACACCTTC. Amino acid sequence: CASRKQGDYGYTF.

The CDR3 loop is CASSLVLDSRYGYTF. The CDR3 bases are TGTGCCAGCAGCTTAGTTCTTGACAGCCGCTATGGCTACACCTTC. V is TRBV7-2 and J is TRBJ1-2; tentative D call: TRBD1 (5 bases). The CDR3 is 15 residues long. V was pared by 1 base and J by 4 bases, with 13 bases between. From germline, CDR1 is SGHTA and CDR2 FQGNSA.

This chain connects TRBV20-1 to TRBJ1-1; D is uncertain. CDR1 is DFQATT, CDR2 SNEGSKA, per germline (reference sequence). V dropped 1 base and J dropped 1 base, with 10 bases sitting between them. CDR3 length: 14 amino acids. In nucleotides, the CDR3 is TGCAGTGCTAGAGGGGCAGGTTGGAACACTGAAGCTTTCTTT. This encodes CSARGAGWNTEAFF.

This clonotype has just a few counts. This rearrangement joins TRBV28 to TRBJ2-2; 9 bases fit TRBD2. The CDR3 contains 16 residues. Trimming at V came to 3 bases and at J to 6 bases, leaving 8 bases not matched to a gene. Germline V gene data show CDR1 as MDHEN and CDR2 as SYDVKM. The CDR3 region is CASSFLGLAGSGELFF. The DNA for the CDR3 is TGTGCCAGCAGTTTTCTGGGGCTAGCGGGGTCCGGGGAGCTGTTTTTT.